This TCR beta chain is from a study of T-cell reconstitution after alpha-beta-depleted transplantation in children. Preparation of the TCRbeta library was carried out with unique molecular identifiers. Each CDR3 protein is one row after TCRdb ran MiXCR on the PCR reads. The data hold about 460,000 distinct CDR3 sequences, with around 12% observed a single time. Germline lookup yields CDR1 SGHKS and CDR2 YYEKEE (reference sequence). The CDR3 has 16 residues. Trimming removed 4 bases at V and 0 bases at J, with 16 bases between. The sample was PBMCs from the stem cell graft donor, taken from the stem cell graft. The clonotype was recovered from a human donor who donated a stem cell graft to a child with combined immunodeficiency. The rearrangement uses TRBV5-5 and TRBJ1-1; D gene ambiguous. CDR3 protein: CASSPGSGFMNTEAFF. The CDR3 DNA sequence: TGTGCCAGCAGCCCCGGGTCAGGCTTCATGAACACTGAAGCTTTCTTT.